This T cell receptor (beta chain) emerged from a study of T cell repertoires in cytomegalovirus infection. Turning to the study itself: Public TCR beta signatures were indicative of both CMV infection and a matching HLA type.

With 3 bases removed from V and 0 bases from J, the gap between germline ends came to 9 bases. The CDR3 contains 15 residues. Concerning this clonotype: The antigen remains unidentified.

Study-wide results and limits: Carriers of CMV and the relevant HLA type were discriminated by public TCR beta frequency. It was HLA-C-restricted CMV-specific TCR beta clonotypes that dominated the response ex vivo.

Each CDR3 protein is one row after TCRdb ran MiXCR on the reads. The sample has about 300,000 distinct CDR3 sequences; roughly a quarter are singletons. The rearrangement links TRBV12-3 or TRBV12-4 to TRBJ2-4; D ambiguous. Sequenced input: PBMCs. The TCR originated in a human donor in good health (CMV status not recorded). Some clones in this sample may be carry-over from other donors' samples. The CDR3 loop is CASSFPLLAKNIQYF. The CDR3 DNA sequence: TGTGCCAGCAGTTTCCCGTTGCTAGCCAAAAACATTCAGTACTTC.